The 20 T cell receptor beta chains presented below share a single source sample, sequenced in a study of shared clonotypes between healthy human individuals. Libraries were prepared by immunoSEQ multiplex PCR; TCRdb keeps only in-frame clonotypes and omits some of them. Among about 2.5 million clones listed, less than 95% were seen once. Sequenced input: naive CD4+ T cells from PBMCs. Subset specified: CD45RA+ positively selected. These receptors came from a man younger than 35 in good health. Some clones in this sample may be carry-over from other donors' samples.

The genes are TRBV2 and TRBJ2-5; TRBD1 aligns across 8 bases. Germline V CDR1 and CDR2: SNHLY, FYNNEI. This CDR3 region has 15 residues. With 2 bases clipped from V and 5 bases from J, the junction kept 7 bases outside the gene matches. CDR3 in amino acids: CASSESQGAPETQYF. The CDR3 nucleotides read TGTGCCAGCAGTGAAAGCCAGGGGGCCCCCGAGACCCAGTACTTC.

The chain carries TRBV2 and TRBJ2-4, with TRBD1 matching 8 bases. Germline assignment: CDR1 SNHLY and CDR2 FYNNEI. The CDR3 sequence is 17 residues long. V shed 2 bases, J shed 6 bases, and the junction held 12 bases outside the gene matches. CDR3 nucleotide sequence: TGTGCCAGCAGTGAACTACCAGGGGGCGCCCCGGGAAACATTCAGTACTTC. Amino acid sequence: CASSELPGGAPGNIQYF.

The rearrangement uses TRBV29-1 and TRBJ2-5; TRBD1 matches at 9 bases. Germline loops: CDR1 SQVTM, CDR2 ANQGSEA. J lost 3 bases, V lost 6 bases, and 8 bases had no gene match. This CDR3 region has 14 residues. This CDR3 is CSVHPGQGKETQYF. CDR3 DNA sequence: TGCAGCGTCCATCCGGGACAGGGAAAAGAGACCCAGTACTTC.

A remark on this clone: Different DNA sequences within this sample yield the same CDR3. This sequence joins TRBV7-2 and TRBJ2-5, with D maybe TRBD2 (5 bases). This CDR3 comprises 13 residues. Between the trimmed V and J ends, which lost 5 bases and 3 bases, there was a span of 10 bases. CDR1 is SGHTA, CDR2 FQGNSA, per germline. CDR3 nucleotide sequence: TGTGCCAGCAGCCGGGGAAGAGAAGAGACCCAGTACTTC. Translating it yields CASSRGREETQYF. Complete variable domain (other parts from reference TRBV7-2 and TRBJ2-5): GAGVSQSPSNKVTEKGKDVELRCDPISGHTALYWYRQSLGQGLEFLIYFQGNSAPDKSGLPSDRFSAERTGGSVSTLTIQRTQQEDSAVYLCASSRGREETQYFGPGTRLLVL.

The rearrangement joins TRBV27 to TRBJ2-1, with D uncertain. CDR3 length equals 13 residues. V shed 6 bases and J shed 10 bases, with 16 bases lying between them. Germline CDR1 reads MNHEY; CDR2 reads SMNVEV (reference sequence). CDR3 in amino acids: CASSLSMRFEQFF. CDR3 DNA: TGTGCCAGCAGCCTAAGTATGAGATTCGAGCAGTTCTTC.

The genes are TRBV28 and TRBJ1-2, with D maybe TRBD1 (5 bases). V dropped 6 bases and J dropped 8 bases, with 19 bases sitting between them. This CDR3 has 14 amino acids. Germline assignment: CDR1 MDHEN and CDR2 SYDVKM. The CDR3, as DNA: TGTGCCAGCAGCGGCCGGGACCGTGTACGCGGCTACACCTTC. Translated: CASSGRDRVRGYTF.

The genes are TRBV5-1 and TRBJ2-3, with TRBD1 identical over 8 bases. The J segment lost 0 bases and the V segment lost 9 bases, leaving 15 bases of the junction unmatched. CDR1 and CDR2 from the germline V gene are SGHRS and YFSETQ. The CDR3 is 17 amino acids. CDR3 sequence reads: CATGQGETTSSTDTQYF. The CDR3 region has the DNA TGCGCCACCGGACAGGGCGAGACGACTAGTAGCACAGATACGCAGTATTTT. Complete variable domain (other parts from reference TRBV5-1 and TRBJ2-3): KAGVTQTPRYLIKTRGQQVTLSCSPISGHRSVSWYQQTPGQGLQFLFEYFSETQRNKGNFPGRFSGRQFSNSRSEMNVSTLELGDSALYLCATGQGETTSSTDTQYFGPGTRLTVL.

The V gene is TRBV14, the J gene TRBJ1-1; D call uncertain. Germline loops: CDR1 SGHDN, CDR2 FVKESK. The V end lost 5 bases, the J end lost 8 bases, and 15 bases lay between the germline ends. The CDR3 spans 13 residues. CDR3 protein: CASSSQTGGEAFF. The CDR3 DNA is TGTGCCAGCAGCTCTCAGACGGGAGGGGAAGCTTTCTTT.

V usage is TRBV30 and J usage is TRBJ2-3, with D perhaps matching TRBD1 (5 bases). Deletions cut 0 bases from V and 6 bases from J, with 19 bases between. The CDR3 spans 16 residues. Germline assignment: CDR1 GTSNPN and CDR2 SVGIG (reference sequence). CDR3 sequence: CAWSVMGPGVFDTQYF. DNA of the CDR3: TGTGCCTGGAGTGTAATGGGGCCCGGTGTGTTTGATACGCAGTATTTT.

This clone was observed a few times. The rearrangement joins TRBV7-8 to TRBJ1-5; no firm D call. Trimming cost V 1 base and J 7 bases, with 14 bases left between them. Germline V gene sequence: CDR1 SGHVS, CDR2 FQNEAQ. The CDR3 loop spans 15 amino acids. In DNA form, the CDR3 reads TGTGCCAGCAGCTTAGAGCGTCTGGGGTGGCAGCCCCAGCATTTT. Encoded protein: CASSLERLGWQPQHF. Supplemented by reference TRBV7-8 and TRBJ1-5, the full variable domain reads GAGVSQSPRYKVAKRGQDVALRCDPISGHVSLFWYQQALGQGPEFLTYFQNEAQLDKSGLPSDRFFAERPEGSVSTLKIQRTQQEDSAVYLCASSLERLGWQPQHFGDGTRLSIL.

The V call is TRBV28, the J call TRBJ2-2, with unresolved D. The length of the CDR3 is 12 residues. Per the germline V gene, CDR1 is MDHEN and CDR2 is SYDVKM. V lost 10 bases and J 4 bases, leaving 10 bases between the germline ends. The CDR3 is CATDHSTGELFF. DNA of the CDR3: TGTGCCACCGACCACAGCACCGGGGAGCTGTTTTTT.

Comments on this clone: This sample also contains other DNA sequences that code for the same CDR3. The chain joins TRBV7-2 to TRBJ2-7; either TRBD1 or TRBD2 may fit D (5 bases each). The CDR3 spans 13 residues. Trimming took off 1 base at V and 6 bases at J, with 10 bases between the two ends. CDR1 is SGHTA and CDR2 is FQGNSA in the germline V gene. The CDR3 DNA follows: TGTGCCAGCAGCTTAGAATCTGGGGGCGAGCAGTACTTC. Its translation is CASSLESGGEQYF.

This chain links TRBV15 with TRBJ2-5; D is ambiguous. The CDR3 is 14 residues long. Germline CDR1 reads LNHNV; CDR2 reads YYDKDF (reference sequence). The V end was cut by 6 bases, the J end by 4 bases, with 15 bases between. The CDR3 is CATRSPKGPETQYF. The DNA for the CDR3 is TGTGCCACCAGATCACCGAAGGGCCCAGAGACCCAGTACTTC. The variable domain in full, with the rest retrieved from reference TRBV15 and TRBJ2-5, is DAMVIQNPRYQVTQFGKPVTLSCSQTLNHNVMYWYQQKSSQAPKLLFHYYDKDFNNEADTPDNFQSRRPNTSFCFLDIRSPGLGDTAMYLCATRSPKGPETQYFGPGTRLLVL.

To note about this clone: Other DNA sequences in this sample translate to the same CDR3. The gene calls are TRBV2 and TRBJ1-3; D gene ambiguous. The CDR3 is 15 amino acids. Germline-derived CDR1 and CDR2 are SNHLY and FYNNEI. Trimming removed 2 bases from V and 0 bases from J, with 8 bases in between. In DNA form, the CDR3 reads TGTGCCAGCAGTGAAAGCGGTGGCTCTGGAAACACCATATATTTT. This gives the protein CASSESGGSGNTIYF.

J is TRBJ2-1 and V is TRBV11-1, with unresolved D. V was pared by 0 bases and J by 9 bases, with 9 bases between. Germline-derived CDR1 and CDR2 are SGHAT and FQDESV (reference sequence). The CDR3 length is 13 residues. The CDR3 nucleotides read TGTGCCAGCAGCTTAGCGCGCAGTGGTGAGCAGTTCTTC. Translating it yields CASSLARSGEQFF.

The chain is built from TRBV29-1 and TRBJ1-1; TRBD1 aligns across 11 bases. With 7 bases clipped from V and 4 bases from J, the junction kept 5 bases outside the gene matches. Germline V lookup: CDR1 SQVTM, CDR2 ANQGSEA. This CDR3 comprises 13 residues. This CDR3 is CSAGTGGFTEAFF. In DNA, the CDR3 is TGCAGCGCTGGGACAGGGGGGTTCACTGAAGCTTTCTTT.

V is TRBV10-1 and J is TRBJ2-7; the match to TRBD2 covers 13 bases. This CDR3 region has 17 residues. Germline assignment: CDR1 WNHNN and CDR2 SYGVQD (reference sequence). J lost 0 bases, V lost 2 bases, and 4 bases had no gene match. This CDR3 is CASSELRTSGSSYEQYF. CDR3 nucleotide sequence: TGCGCCAGCAGTGAGCTTAGGACTAGCGGGAGCTCCTACGAGCAGTACTTC.

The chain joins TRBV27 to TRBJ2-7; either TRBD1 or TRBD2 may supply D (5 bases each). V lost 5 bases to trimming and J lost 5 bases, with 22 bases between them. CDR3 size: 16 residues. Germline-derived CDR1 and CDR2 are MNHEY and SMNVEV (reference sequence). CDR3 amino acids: CASSPLGRVEGNEQYF. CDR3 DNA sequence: TGTGCCAGCAGTCCCCTGGGCAGGGTCGAGGGAAACGAGCAGTACTTC.

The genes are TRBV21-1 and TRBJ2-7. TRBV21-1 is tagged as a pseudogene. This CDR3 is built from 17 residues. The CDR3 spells CASSKAGLGGGSYEQYF. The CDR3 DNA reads TGTGCCAGCAGCAAAGCTGGCCTTGGGGGTGGATCCTACGAGCAGTACTTC.

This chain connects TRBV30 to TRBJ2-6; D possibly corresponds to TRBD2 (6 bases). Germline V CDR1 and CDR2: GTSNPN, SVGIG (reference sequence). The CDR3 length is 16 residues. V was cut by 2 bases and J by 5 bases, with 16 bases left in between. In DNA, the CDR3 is TGTGCCTGGAGTTCCCCGGGAGCGGTGCGGGCCAACGTCCTGACTTTC. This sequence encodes CAWSSPGAVRANVLTF. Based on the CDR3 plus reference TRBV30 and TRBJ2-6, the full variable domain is SQTIHQWPATLVQPVGSPLSLECTVEGTSNPNLYWYRQAAGRGLQLLFYSVGIGQISSEVPQNLSASRPQDRQFILSSKKLLLSDSGFYLCAWSSPGAVRANVLTFGAGSRLTVL.